The entry below describes one TCR beta chain. This entry comes from a study of blood T cell repertoires in COVID-19. Overall study: From the United States, Italy and Spain came samples of acute and convalescent COVID-19.

Some clones are missing from TCRdb's copy, which holds only in-frame ones; the method was immunoSEQ multiplex PCR. Of about 73,000 clones listed, roughly three quarters are singletons. The CDR3 runs to 16 residues. From germline, CDR1 is SGHRS and CDR2 YFSETQ. The J segment lost 4 bases and the V segment lost 5 bases, leaving 9 bases of the junction unmatched. The chain uses TRBV5-1 and TRBJ2-1, with 10 positions matching TRBD2. The source material was peripheral blood. The TCR was taken from a man between 65 and 80 years old with COVID-19, enrolled during active disease. The chain's CDR3 is CASSSSLAGAYNEQFF. The CDR3 bases are TGCGCCAGCAGTTCAAGCCTAGCGGGAGCTTACAATGAGCAGTTCTTC.